These 30 T cell receptor beta chains share one sample of origin, sequenced in a study of cytomegalovirus exposure and HLA in healthy donors. PCR used 60 Vbeta primers and 13 Jbeta primers. Only in-frame clones appear in the TCRdb table, and some are missing; sequencing was by immunoSEQ multiplex PCR. The table has 120,000 to 150,000 clones, around 80% seen once. The sequenced sample consisted of PBMCs. These receptor sequences come from a middle-aged man in good health and CMV-seronegative.

The rearrangement links TRBV18 to TRBJ2-2; 7 nucleotides match TRBD1. Germline CDR1 reads KGHSH; CDR2 reads LQKENI. The CDR3 runs 16 residues. The V segment lost 1 base and the J segment 5 bases; nucleotides outside the gene matches: 7. The CDR3 nucleotides are TGTGCCAGCTCACCACAGGGGGCACCATCGACCGGGGAGCTGTTTTTT. It translates to CASSPQGAPSTGELFF.

In nucleotides, the CDR3 is TGTGCCAGCAGCCCGCCGGACCAAGAGACCCAGTACTTC. Amino acids: CASSPPDQETQYF. The chain uses TRBV5-4 and TRBJ2-5, with no clear D. The V and J ends lost 4 bases and 0 bases respectively, with 7 bases between them. This CDR3 is built from 13 residues. CDR1 and CDR2 from the germline V gene are SGHNT and YYREEE (reference sequence).

Remarks on this clone: The junction does not match germline at one end; this may be a read error. The chain joins TRBV6-1 to TRBJ1-5; TRBD1 aligns across 10 bases. The CDR3 covers 16 residues. CDR1 MNHNS and CDR2 SASEGT come from the germline V gene. The CDR3 DNA sequence: TGTGCCAGCAGTGAACTTCCGGGACAGGGGCTACGAGGGGGGAACTTT. Its protein product is CASSELPGQGLRGGNF.

The V call is TRBV6-1, the J call TRBJ1-4, with TRBD1 matching over 8 bases. Trimming took 5 bases from V and 7 from J; bases not matched to a gene: 6. CDR1 is MNHNS, CDR2 SASEGT, per germline. This CDR3 comprises 14 residues. This chain's CDR3 is CASSNRGGSEKLFF. CDR3 in DNA: TGTGCCAGCAGTAACAGGGGGGGGAGTGAAAAACTGTTTTTT.

J is TRBJ2-7 and V is TRBV7-2; a possible D gene is TRBD2 (5 bases). Germline lookup yields CDR1 SGHTA and CDR2 FQGNSA. V lost 2 bases and J 0 bases, leaving 11 bases between the germline ends. The CDR3 length is 15 residues. The chain's CDR3 is CASSLIRESSYEQYF. CDR3 DNA: TGTGCCAGCAGCTTAATCCGGGAATCCTCCTACGAGCAGTACTTC.

The chain links TRBV9 to TRBJ2-7; 7 bases fit TRBD1. CDR3 length equals 14 residues. From germline, CDR1 is SGDLS and CDR2 YYNGEE. The J segment lost 1 base and the V segment lost 2 bases, leaving 3 bases of the junction unmatched. The CDR3 sequence is CASSVQGQSYEQYF. CDR3 DNA sequence: TGTGCCAGCAGCGTGCAGGGACAGTCCTACGAGCAGTACTTC.

The chain is built from TRBV30 and TRBJ2-7; D uncertain. Germline V gene sequence: CDR1 GTSNPN, CDR2 SVGIG (reference sequence). CDR3 size: 13 residues. Trimming took 2 bases from V and 3 from J, leaving 11 bases between them. The CDR3: CAWSLWQIYEQYF. CDR3 sequence (DNA): TGTGCCTGGAGTCTTTGGCAGATCTACGAGCAGTACTTC.

This rearrangement joins TRBV5-1 to TRBJ2-7, with a possible D match to TRBD1 (6 bases). CDR3 length: 13 amino acids. Trimming took 0 bases from V and 3 from J, leaving 7 bases between them. The V gene's germline CDR1 is SGHRS and CDR2 YFSETQ. The CDR3 here is CASSLETGYEQYF. Written as DNA, the CDR3 is TGCGCCAGCAGCTTGGAGACAGGCTACGAGCAGTACTTC.

The V call is TRBV7-9, the J call TRBJ2-2, with 8 bases identical to TRBD2. Germline trimming cut 8 bases from V and 0 bases from J; bases unmatched to any gene: 8. The CDR3 sequence is 16 residues long. Germline CDR1 is SEHNR and CDR2 is FQNEAQ (reference sequence). Here the CDR3 reads CASGPTGGANTGELFF. The CDR3 DNA reads as TGTGCCAGCGGCCCCACGGGGGGGGCGAACACCGGGGAGCTGTTTTTT.

J is TRBJ2-5 and V is TRBV5-1, with no clear D. Germline CDR1 is SGHRS and CDR2 is YFSETQ. This CDR3 has 14 amino acids. The V gene lost 0 bases and the J gene lost 1 base, with 7 bases spanning the gap. Here the CDR3 DNA reads TGCGCCAGCAGCTTGGGACTGCCCCAAGAGACCCAGTACTTC. Protein product: CASSLGLPQETQYF.

The chain couples TRBV6-5 to TRBJ1-2; D possibly corresponds to TRBD1 (6 bases). CDR3 length equals 13 residues. Trimming took 3 bases from V and 8 from J, leaving 13 bases between them. The germline gives CDR1 MNHEY, CDR2 SVGAGI. This chain's CDR3 is CASSYDGGYGYTF. The CDR3 bases are TGTGCCAGCAGTTATGATGGGGGCTACGGCTACACCTTC.

The J gene is TRBJ1-4, the V gene TRBV25-1; D not resolved. V dropped 4 bases and J dropped 15 bases, with 18 bases sitting between them. Germline CDR1 reads MGHDK; CDR2 reads SYGVNS. The CDR3 length is 13 residues. For the CDR3, the DNA is TGTGCCAGCAGTGCGGGAACCCGAGGGTTGATGTTTTTT. This codes for CASSAGTRGLMFF. Combining the CDR3 with reference TRBV25-1 and TRBJ1-4 gives the whole variable domain EADIYQTPRYLVIGTGKKITLECSQTMGHDKMYWYQQDPGMELHLIHYSYGVNSTEKGDLSSESTVSRIRTEHFPLTLESARPSHTSQYLCASSAGTRGLMFFGSGTQLSVL.

V usage is TRBV5-1 and J usage is TRBJ2-7; the match to TRBD1 covers 9 bases. Germline V gives CDR1 SGHRS, CDR2 YFSETQ. Losses at the gene ends were 3 bases for V and 3 bases for J; bases not matched to a gene: 10. The CDR3 is made up of 16 amino acids. The CDR3 loop reads CASSWTTGGSHYEQYF. DNA for the CDR3: TGCGCCAGCAGCTGGACAACAGGGGGCTCCCACTACGAGCAGTACTTC.

As concerns this clone: The sample holds other DNA sequences that translate to the same CDR3. This chain connects TRBV5-1 to TRBJ2-5; 8 bases are a match to TRBD2. Germline V lookup: CDR1 SGHRS, CDR2 YFSETQ. The junction had 8 bases not matched to a gene; V was cut back by 0 bases and J by 1 base. The CDR3 spans 17 residues. The CDR3 region has the DNA TGCGCCAGCAGCTTGGCCCGGGGGGGGTCAGCCCAAGAGACCCAGTACTTC. Translated: CASSLARGGSAQETQYF.

The chain combines TRBV4-1 with TRBJ2-7, with 7 nucleotides matching TRBD1. CDR1 is MGHRA and CDR2 is YSYEKL in the germline V gene. The CDR3 runs 14 residues. The V gene end was trimmed by 4 bases and the J gene end by 6 bases; junction bases not matched to a gene: 9. The CDR3 coding sequence is TGCGCCAGCAGCCGGCTTCTACGGGACAGCGAGCAGTACTTC. This encodes CASSRLLRDSEQYF.

V usage is TRBV14 and J usage is TRBJ1-1; D call uncertain. The CDR3 is 14 residues long. V was trimmed by 0 bases and J by 10 bases, leaving 15 bases between them. Germline V gives CDR1 SGHDN, CDR2 FVKESK. The CDR3 coding sequence is TGTGCCAGCAGCCAAGATATGCGGGGAGGTGTAGCTTTCTTT. Protein: CASSQDMRGGVAFF.

This rearrangement joins TRBV4-1 to TRBJ1-1; D ambiguous. V was pared by 1 base and J by 1 base, with 10 bases between. Germline-derived CDR1 and CDR2 are MGHRA and YSYEKL. CDR3 length equals 15 residues. The CDR3 protein is CASSQVDLRNTEAFF. CDR3 DNA sequence: TGCGCCAGCAGCCAAGTTGACTTGCGGAACACTGAAGCTTTCTTT.

The rearrangement links TRBV4-1 to TRBJ2-1, with 11 bases matching TRBD2. Germline V gene lookup returns CDR1 MGHRA and CDR2 YSYEKL. CDR3 length: 16 amino acids. The J segment lost 4 bases and the V segment lost 4 bases, leaving 6 bases of the junction unmatched. The chain's CDR3 is CASSLQGTSGYNEQFF. For the CDR3, the DNA is TGCGCCAGCAGCCTTCAAGGGACTAGCGGATACAATGAGCAGTTCTTC.

Here the CDR3 reads CASSPGTGSSPLHF. The CDR3 bases are TGTGCCAGCAGCCCCGGGACAGGGAGTTCACCCCTCCACTTT. The rearrangement joins TRBV13 to TRBJ1-6; 9 nucleotides align to TRBD1. J lost 9 bases, V lost 5 bases, and 5 bases had no gene match. Germline CDR1 is PRHDT and CDR2 is FYEKMQ (reference sequence). The CDR3 has 14 amino acids. The variable domain in full, with the rest retrieved from reference TRBV13 and TRBJ1-6, is AAGVIQSPRHLIKEKRETATLKCYPIPRHDTVYWYQQGPGQDPQFLISFYEKMQSDKGSIPDRFSAQQFSDYHSELNMSSLELGDSALYFCASSPGTGSSPLHFGNGTRLTVT.

The chain combines TRBV18 with TRBJ2-3; 12 nucleotides match TRBD2. Germline V CDR1 and CDR2: KGHSH, LQKENI. This CDR3 contains 16 residues. V lost 5 bases, J lost 4 bases, and 7 bases stayed unmatched. The CDR3 is CASSTSSGGEADTQYF. In DNA form, the CDR3 reads TGTGCCAGCTCAACCTCTAGCGGGGGGGAAGCAGATACGCAGTATTTT.

The rearrangement uses TRBV6-4 and TRBJ2-3; 7 positions agree with TRBD2. The V gene's germline CDR1 is MRHNA and CDR2 SNTAGT. J gave up 2 bases and V 3 bases, and 8 bases lay outside the gene matches. CDR3 length: 16 amino acids. CDR3 bases: TGTGCCAGCAGTGAACCTAGCGGCAAAACCACAGATACGCAGTATTTT. Translating gives CASSEPSGKTTDTQYF.

This chain connects TRBV5-1 to TRBJ2-1; 10 bases fit TRBD2. Germline CDR1 is SGHRS and CDR2 is YFSETQ. Unmatched junction bases numbered 11, after V lost 1 base and J lost 10 bases. This CDR3 comprises 16 residues. The CDR3 loop reads CASSLFETSGSEEQFF. Written as DNA, the CDR3 is TGCGCCAGCAGCTTGTTCGAGACTAGCGGGTCGGAGGAGCAGTTCTTC.

The rearrangement joins TRBV18 to TRBJ2-3; 7 bases map to TRBD1. The length of the CDR3 is 14 residues. V was clipped by 2 bases and J by 5 bases; unmatched bases: 4. CDR1 and CDR2 from the germline V gene are KGHSH and LQKENI. The CDR3 loop reads CASSPGQGEDTQYF. The CDR3 coding sequence is TGTGCCAGCTCACCAGGGCAGGGGGAAGATACGCAGTATTTT.

The gene calls are TRBV2 and TRBJ2-7; 10 positions match TRBD1. This CDR3 spans 13 amino acids. Trimming removed 10 bases from V and 1 base from J; junction bases left unmatched: 4. Germline CDR1 is SNHLY and CDR2 is FYNNEI. CDR3 region: CATKGQGSYEQYF. The DNA of the CDR3 is TGTGCCACCAAGGGACAGGGGTCCTACGAGCAGTACTTC.

V is TRBV15 and J is TRBJ2-5, with TRBD1 as a possible D gene (6 bases). The germline V gene encodes CDR1 LNHNV and CDR2 YYDKDF (reference sequence). This CDR3 comprises 14 residues. V was cut by 0 bases and J by 4 bases, with 9 bases left in between. The CDR3 protein is CATSRDRGRETQYF. CDR3 nucleotides: TGTGCCACCAGCAGAGACAGGGGACGAGAGACCCAGTACTTC.

V is TRBV19 and J is TRBJ2-1, with a weak D call TRBD2 (6 bases). V lost 8 bases and J 4 bases, leaving 18 bases between the germline ends. The CDR3 covers 15 residues. Germline V gene data show CDR1 as LNHDA and CDR2 as SQIVND (reference sequence). CDR3 DNA: TGTGCCAGTGGCCCCCTAATTGGGACTTACAATGAGCAGTTCTTC. It encodes CASGPLIGTYNEQFF.

The chain joins TRBV7-8 to TRBJ2-3; a possible D gene is TRBD2 (6 bases). V lost 3 bases to trimming and J lost 2 bases, with 12 bases between them. This CDR3 has 15 amino acids. Germline V gene lookup returns CDR1 SGHVS and CDR2 FQNEAQ. CDR3 residues: CASSFEAGNTDTQYF. CDR3 nucleotide sequence: TGTGCCAGCAGCTTCGAGGCGGGGAACACAGATACGCAGTATTTT.

J is TRBJ2-5 and V is TRBV5-4; no clear D. The V gene lost 0 bases and the J gene lost 2 bases, with 5 bases spanning the gap. Germline V gene sequence: CDR1 SGHNT, CDR2 YYREEE (reference sequence). The CDR3 loop spans 13 amino acids. DNA of the CDR3: TGTGCCAGCAGCTTGGGCCGGCAAGAGACCCAGTACTTC. It is translated as CASSLGRQETQYF.

The CDR3: CASSSTGTASYEQYF. The CDR3 DNA follows: TGCGCCAGCAGCTCAACCGGGACAGCCTCCTACGAGCAGTACTTC. The chain is built from TRBV5-1 and TRBJ2-7; TRBD1 agrees at 7 bases. The germline V gene has CDR1 SGHRS and CDR2 YFSETQ. The CDR3 loop spans 15 amino acids. The ends lost 3 bases at V and 0 bases at J; junction bases unmatched: 6.

The rearrangement uses TRBV6-1 and TRBJ2-1; 7 bases align to TRBD1. The V gene end was trimmed by 6 bases and the J gene end by 8 bases; junction bases not matched to a gene: 10. This CDR3 spans 14 amino acids. Germline loops: CDR1 MNHNS, CDR2 SASEGT. The chain's CDR3 is CASSRPGQRYEQFF. In nucleotides, the CDR3 is TGTGCCAGCAGCAGGCCGGGACAGCGCTATGAGCAGTTCTTC.